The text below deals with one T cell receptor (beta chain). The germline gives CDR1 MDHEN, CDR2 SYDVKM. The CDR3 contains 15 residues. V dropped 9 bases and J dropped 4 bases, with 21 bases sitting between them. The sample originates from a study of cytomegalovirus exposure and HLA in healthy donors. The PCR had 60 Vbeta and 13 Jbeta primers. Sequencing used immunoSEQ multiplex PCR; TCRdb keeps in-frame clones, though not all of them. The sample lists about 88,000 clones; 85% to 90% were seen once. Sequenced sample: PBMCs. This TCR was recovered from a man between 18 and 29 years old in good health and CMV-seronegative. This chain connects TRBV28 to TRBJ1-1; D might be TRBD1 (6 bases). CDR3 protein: CASHLGGRWGTEAFF. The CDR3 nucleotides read TGTGCCAGTCACCTGGGGGGGCGGTGGGGCACTGAAGCTTTCTTT.